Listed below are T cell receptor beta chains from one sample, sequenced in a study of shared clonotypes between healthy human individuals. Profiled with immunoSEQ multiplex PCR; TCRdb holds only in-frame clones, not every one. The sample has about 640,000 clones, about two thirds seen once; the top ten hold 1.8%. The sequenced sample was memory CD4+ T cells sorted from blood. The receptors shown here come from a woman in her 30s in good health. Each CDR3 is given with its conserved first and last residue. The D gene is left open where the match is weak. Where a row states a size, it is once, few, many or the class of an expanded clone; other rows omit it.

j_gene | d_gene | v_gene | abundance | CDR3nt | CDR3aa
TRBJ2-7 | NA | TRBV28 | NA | TGTGCCAGCAGTTTTGGGTGGGAGCAGTACTTC | CASSFGWEQYF
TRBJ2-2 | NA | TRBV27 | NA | TGTGCCAGCAGTTTAGGTCACACCGGGGAGCTGTTTTTT | CASSLGHTGELFF
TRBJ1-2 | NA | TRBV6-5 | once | TGTGCCAGCAGTTACTTTGGGGTCGAGGGCGGCTACACCTTC | CASSYFGVEGGYTF
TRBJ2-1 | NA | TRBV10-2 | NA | TGCGCCAGCAGTGAGTCGGCTCGTCCTGGGCAGTTCTTC | CASSESARPGQFF
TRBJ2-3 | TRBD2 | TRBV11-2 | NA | TGTGCCAGCAGCCCAGGACTAGCGGGAGGGTCAGATACGCAGTATTTT | CASSPGLAGGSDTQYF
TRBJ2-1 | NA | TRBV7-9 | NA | TGTGCCAGCAGCTTTTCCACACGAGGGACTCGGCATGAGCAGTTCTTC | CASSFSTRGTRHEQFF
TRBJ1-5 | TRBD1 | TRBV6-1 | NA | TGTGCCAGCAGTGAGATTAGACAGGGGCCCCAGCATTTT | CASSEIRQGPQHF
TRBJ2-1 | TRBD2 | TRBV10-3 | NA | TGTGCCATCAGCGCTGGACTAGCGGGAGGAGAAAATGAGCAGTTCTTC | CAISAGLAGGENEQFF
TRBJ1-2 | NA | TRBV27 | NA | TGTGCCAGCAGACTACAGGAATCCTATGGCTACACCTTC | CASRLQESYGYTF
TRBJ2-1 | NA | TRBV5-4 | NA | TGTGCCAGCAGCTTGTTCGAGGGCTACAATGAGCAGTTCTTC | CASSLFEGYNEQFF
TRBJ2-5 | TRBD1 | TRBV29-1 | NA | TGCAGCGTGGAATTGACAGGGTCAGAGACCCAGTACTTC | CSVELTGSETQYF
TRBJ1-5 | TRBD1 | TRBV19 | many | TGTGCCAGTAGTTCCGGACAGGGGGCGAAGCCCCAGCATTTT | CASSSGQGAKPQHF
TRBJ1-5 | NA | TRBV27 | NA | TGTGCCAGCAGTCCGGACCGGAAGAGCAATCAGCCCCAGCATTTT | CASSPDRKSNQPQHF
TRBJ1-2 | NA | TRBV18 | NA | TGTGCCAGCTCCATCCGGGACGACTATGGCTACACCTTC | CASSIRDDYGYTF
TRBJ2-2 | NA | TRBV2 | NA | TGTGCCAGCAGACGGGACACGACCGGGGAGCTGTTTTTT | CASRRDTTGELFF
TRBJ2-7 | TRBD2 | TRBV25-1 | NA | TGTGCCAGCAGATTTGGGACTAGCGGGACCGAGCAGTACTTC | CASRFGTSGTEQYF
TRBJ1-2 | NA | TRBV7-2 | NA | TGTGCCAGCAGCTCAGAGAGGGCCGCCTATGGCTACACCTTC | CASSSERAAYGYTF
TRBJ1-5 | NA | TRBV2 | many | TGTGCCAGCAGTGTCGGGACTAGCAATCAGCCCCAGCATTTT | CASSVGTSNQPQHF
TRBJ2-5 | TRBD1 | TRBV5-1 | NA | TGCGCCAGCAGCTTGGAGGGACAGCAAGAGACCCAGTACTTC | CASSLEGQQETQYF
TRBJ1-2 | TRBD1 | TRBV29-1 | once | TGCAGCGTTGTGCATGACAGGGGGGCGTTTAGCTACACCTTC | CSVVHDRGAFSYTF
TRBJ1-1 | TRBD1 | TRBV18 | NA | TGTGCCAGCTCAAAAGACAGGGGGCGCTTATTCACTGAAGCTTTCTTT | CASSKDRGRLFTEAFF
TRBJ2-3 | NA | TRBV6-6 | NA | TGTGCCAGCAGTCCGCGAGATACGCAGTATTTT | CASSPRDTQYF
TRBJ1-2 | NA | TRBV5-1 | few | TGCGCCAGCAGCCCCACAGGAAGCAATGGCTACACCTTC | CASSPTGSNGYTF
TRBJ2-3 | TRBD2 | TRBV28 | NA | TGTGCCAGCAGACTACTAGCGGGAGGGGACACAGATACGCAGTATTTT | CASRLLAGGDTDTQYF
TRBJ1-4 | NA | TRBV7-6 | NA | TGTGCCAGCAGCTCTAGACCAGCGGATCATGAAAAACTGTTTTTT | CASSSRPADHEKLFF
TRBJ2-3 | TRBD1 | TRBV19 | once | TGTGCCAGTAGGGACAGGGGTTCTAGCACAGATACGCAGTATTTT | CASRDRGSSTDTQYF
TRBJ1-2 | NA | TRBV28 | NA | TGTGCCAGCAGTTTGACGGGGACCCAGGGGAGCTACACCTTC | CASSLTGTQGSYTF
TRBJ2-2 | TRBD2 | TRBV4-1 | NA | TGCGCCAGCAGCCACTATCCCCCGACTAGCGGGAGCGAAACAATCGGGGAGCTGTTTTTT | CASSHYPPTSGSETIGELFF
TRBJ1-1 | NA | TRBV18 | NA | TGTGCCAGCTCACTTCGGTCCGGGGACCCGGAGGGTGAAGCTTTCTTT | CASSLRSGDPEGEAFF
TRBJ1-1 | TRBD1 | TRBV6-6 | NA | TGTGCCAGCAGTAGCCGGGACAGGGGGAAAGCTTTCTTT | CASSSRDRGKAFF
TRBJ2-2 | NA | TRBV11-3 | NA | TGTGCCAGCAGCTCCACAGGGACCGGGGAGCTGTTTTTT | CASSSTGTGELFF
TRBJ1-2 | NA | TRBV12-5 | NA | TGTGCTAGTGGTTTGACCCTATCAATTGCGTCCTATAACTATGGCTACACCTTC | CASGLTLSIASYNYGYTF
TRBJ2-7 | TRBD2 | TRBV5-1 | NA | TGCGCCAGCAGCTTCCTTAGCGGGAGGATGGACGAGCAGTACTTC | CASSFLSGRMDEQYF
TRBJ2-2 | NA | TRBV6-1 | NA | TGTGCCAGCAGTGAAATTCGGGGGTCGGCCGGGGAGCTGTTTTTT | CASSEIRGSAGELFF
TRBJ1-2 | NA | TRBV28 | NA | TGTGCCAGCATTACAGACCTTGGCTACACCTTC | CASITDLGYTF
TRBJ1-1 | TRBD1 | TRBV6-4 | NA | TGTGCCAGCAGTCTACAGGGGTTCGACACTGAAGCTTTCTTT | CASSLQGFDTEAFF
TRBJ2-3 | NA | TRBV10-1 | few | TGCGCCAGCAGTGAGGAGGGAGATACGCAGTATTTT | CASSEEGDTQYF
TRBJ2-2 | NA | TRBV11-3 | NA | TGTGCCAGCAGCTTAGAGCCCCCGGGAGTCGGGGAGCTGTTTTTT | CASSLEPPGVGELFF
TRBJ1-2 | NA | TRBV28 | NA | TGTGCCAGCAGTCTCGGGCCTAACTATGGCTACACCTTC | CASSLGPNYGYTF
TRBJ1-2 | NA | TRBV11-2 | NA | TGTGCCAGCAGCTCTATGCTCGGCAGGGGAAGATACACCTTC | CASSSMLGRGRYTF
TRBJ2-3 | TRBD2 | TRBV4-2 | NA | TGTGCCAGCAGCCAACGGACTAGCGGGATCCCAGATACGCAGTATTTT | CASSQRTSGIPDTQYF
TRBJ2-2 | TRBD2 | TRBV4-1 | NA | TGCGCCAGCAGCCAAGCCCCTAGCGGGGCTCGGGGCGGGGAGCTGTTTTTT | CASSQAPSGARGGELFF
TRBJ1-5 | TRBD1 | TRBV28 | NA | TGTGCCAGCAGCACTTGGACAGGTCCGGTACAGCCCCAGCATTTT | CASSTWTGPVQPQHF
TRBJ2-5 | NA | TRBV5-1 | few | TGCGCCAGCTATAACTCAAATCCCGCTTTTAGCGGCCAAGAGACCCAGTACTTC | CASYNSNPAFSGQETQYF
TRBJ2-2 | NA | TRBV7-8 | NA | TGTGCCAGCAGCTACAGCCGGGGCACTAGCTCGGCCGGGGAGCTGTTTTTT | CASSYSRGTSSAGELFF
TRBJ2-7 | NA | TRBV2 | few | TGTGCCAGCAGTGGGACAGCGTCTTACGAGCAGTACTTC | CASSGTASYEQYF
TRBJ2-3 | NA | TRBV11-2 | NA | TGTGCCAGCAGCTTAGTGGGGTACACAGATACGCAGTATTTT | CASSLVGYTDTQYF
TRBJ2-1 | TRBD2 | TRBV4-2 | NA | TGTGCCAGCAGCCAAGATCCGGGACTAGCGGGTGCCAATGAGCAGTTCTTC | CASSQDPGLAGANEQFF